Given below is one T cell receptor (beta chain) in context. What antigen it recognizes has not been identified. No per-base quality is available; no much larger clone lies one base away. This sample was taken from a study of cytomegalovirus exposure and HLA in healthy donors (dated 2017 in TCRdb). Regarding the complete study: In an earlier analysis of some 550 of the donors, approximately 300 Gb of sequence data and 117 million unique TCR beta sequences from about 190 million T cells were reported. Besides the first cohort of roughly 660 subjects, a separate validation cohort made up of roughly 120 different subjects was used. HLA typing covered class I and class II loci at four-digit resolution. Donor age, sex, ethnicity and CMV serostatus were collected together with the repertoire data. In a later analysis, previously published TCR beta repertoires from 666 donors were re-analyzed and high-resolution HLA genotyping was added so that TCR occurrence patterns could be studied. In an earlier analysis of a few hundred of the donors, high-throughput TCR beta sequencing was used to judge whether each TCR beta V gene segment behaved as functional or pseudogenic. The number of typed donors differed by locus: roughly 629-630 for A, B, C, DRB1 and DQB1; some 500 for DQA1; approximately 610 for DPA1; and around 490 for DPB1. Among about 410 genotyped donors of the cohort, an average of around 240,000 unique TCR beta nucleotide sequences was sequenced per donor, of which about 20% were non-productive. To predict cytomegalovirus infection status, the study brought together high-throughput TCR immunosequencing, statistical association of individual TCRs with disease status, and machine learning. Rather than using new phenotypic data, the later analysis identified candidate immune exposures from TCR beta sequences and from how often those sequences occurred across donors. The study aimed to test whether signatures of past pathogen exposure could be identified by cataloging public T cell receptors. Because of strong linkage in the cohort, roughly five DR-DQ haplotypes were treated as single units for association and clustering. Every repertoire in the discovery cohort had been generated on one and the same sequencing platform. The genetic ancestry cluster associated with self-reported Caucasian donors included approximately 85% of the 300 to 400 genotyped donors. An early release covering roughly 600 HLA-typed donors comprised about 320 gigabases of sequencing data and about 90 million unique TCR sequences. Genome-wide SNP genotypes for about 60% of the roughly 700 donors were used in a later genetic analysis, which treated that subset as a discovery cohort. The study profiled the T cell repertoires of 666 subjects by immunosequencing and related them to cytomegalovirus serostatus. Paper-wide results and their limitations: Linkage disequilibrium might explain the correlated functional status among segregating V segments, but an unknown experimental factor could not be ruled out. According to a later genetic analysis, donors in an Asian-associated ancestry cluster had fewer N-insertions in productive TCRs than the approximately 690-donor mean. The study gave a list of 150 to 200 TCR beta chains associated with cytomegalovirus. Assigning TCR associations to individual alleles was difficult when HLA alleles, especially DR and DQ, strongly co-occurred. In a later analysis, around 17,000 TCR beta sequences were associated with specific HLA alleles at a false discovery rate of 0.05. Some IMGT-functional V segments, including TRBV6-2 and TRBV6-3, could not be told apart with the 87-base-pair reads, so those segments were excluded. Most CMV-associated TCR beta chains appeared to be HLA-restricted in a later analysis, and the HLA associations seemed to be driven largely by CMV exposure. Compared with equally common non-associated chains, HLA-associated TCR beta chains in a later analysis were more clonally expanded and had lower generation probabilities. HLA typing was unavailable for some donors at each locus, so association tests used only the typed subset. For the cohort, immune exposure information was limited to CMV serostatus. A cluster of highly shared sequence variants was judged likely to be a technical artifact of the sequencing pipeline. Several of the top co-occurrence clusters appeared to be linked to parvovirus B19, influenza, CMV and Epstein-Barr virus, according to a later analysis. In vitro tests confirmed that a few of the cytomegalovirus-associated TCR beta chains recognize cytomegalovirus antigens. A further reported finding was that TCR beta sequences accurately predicted the HLA-A and HLA-B alleles for most subjects in the first cohort. In a later genetic analysis, a missense DCLRE1C variant was associated with V-gene and J-gene trimming of TCR beta chains, and the association was replicated in an independent cohort. It was suggested by the authors that the approach could potentially be generalized to other disease states and immunological phenotypes. An earlier analysis of approximately 590 of the donors showed that most TCR beta V segments appeared in productive rearrangements either about 87% or about 30% of the time, which broadly matched IMGT annotations. The presence/absence analyses assumed that sequencing depth was roughly uniform across donors, and that assumption may not be true. In this cohort, only TCR beta chains were sequenced, and detectable features were limited by the absence of alpha or paired-chain data. A later analysis found that TCR association rates varied across HLA loci, with DRB1 alleles showing the most associated TCRs and HLA-C alleles the fewest. Across donors, most TCR sequences were observed very rarely, whereas some public TCRs were present in many individuals. Because counts were too low, around 18 rarely observed V segments, including chromosome 9 orphons, were left out of the earlier analysis of 587 of the donors. In both the original and validation cohorts, the classifier was reported to diagnose cytomegalovirus status with high specificity and sensitivity.

The cohort consisted of 600 or so healthy bone marrow donors. At the time of sampling, all cohort members were nominally healthy, though unrecorded immune exposures were likely present. The donor tested CMV seropositive and was one of the 289 seropositive cohort members. A peripheral blood sample was collected from each donor, and TCR beta sequencing was performed on peripheral blood mononuclear cells. Genomic DNA extraction from the blood cell samples was performed with the Qiagen DNeasy Blood Extraction Kit. The CDR3 spans 17 residues, from the cysteine through the phenylalanine. Only the CDR3 DNA is retained, 51 bases long and in frame from the first base. The germline V end is reduced by 1 base and the J end by 7 bases; junction bases left unmatched: 10. CDR1 LGHNA and CDR2 YSLEER were looked up in the germline V gene. The library was built by means of the immunoSEQ multiplex PCR assay. The multiplex PCR relied on a mix of 60 forward primers for TCR Vbeta segments and 13 reverse primers for TCR Jbeta segments. The CDR3 region of rearranged TCR beta genes was amplified from genomic DNA by a multiplex PCR assay. Amplified TCR beta libraries were sequenced as 87-base-pair reads on the Illumina HiSeq System. In the paper's pipeline: Across the 640 or so repertoires, a later analysis counted tens of millions of unique TCR beta chains, 8.5 million to 12 million of which were shared by at least two donors. To remove PCR and sequencing errors, raw reads were error-corrected and collapsed into unique sequences using a nearest-neighbor algorithm that merged closely related sequences. Alignment of CDR3 sequences to IMGT reference sequences was used to assign V, D and J gene segments. For a sequence to be retained, a match of at least six nucleotides to both a V gene segment and a J gene segment was required. Rearrangements were classified as productive when the CDR3 lacked stop codons and remained in frame with V and J, and all other rearrangements were classified as non-productive. CDR3 was defined according to IMGT convention as the region running from the second conserved V-encoded cysteine to the conserved J-encoded phenylalanine. The earlier analysis of approximately 590 of the donors excluded any sequence lacking an unambiguous match to a single V gene segment. An earlier analysis of a few hundred of the donors classified V segments as functional when productive rearrangements were above 56.7% and as segregating when the standard deviation between donors was above 5%. A statistical classification framework was developed to diagnose cytomegalovirus status using the catalog of TCR beta chain sequences. A later analysis assigned V and J genes by comparing TCR nucleotide sequences with IMGT/GENE-DB human TR gene sequences. A later analysis assigned CDR3 sequences and most-parsimonious VDJ recombination scenarios with the TCRdist pipeline. In a later analysis, every TCR beta chain was defined by the combination of its CDR3 amino acid sequence and its V-gene family, and reads without a unique V-gene family were dropped. A later analysis removed 592 highly shared, low-generation-probability nucleotide sequences to deal with suspected cross-contamination and a sequencing artifact. For each public chain, a later analysis derived a clonal expansion index from normalized ranks of inferred template counts within each repertoire. In a later analysis, generation probabilities were computed using a VDJ recombination model fitted to out-of-frame rearrangements, and the results were checked against IGoR. In a later analysis, TCR-TCR, TCR-HLA and TCR-CMV co-occurrence was scored with hypergeometric tests, and a repertoire-size bias correction was applied to TCR pairs. A later analysis estimated false discovery rates by permuting HLA or CMV assignments 20 times. A later analysis grouped co-occurring TCRs with DBSCAN, adding TCRdist sequence similarity when clustering within HLA-allele-positive subsets. For co-occurrence clustering, repertoires with fewer than 30,000 or more than 120,000 public chains were excluded, along with five or six repertoires with anomalous nucleotide sharing. TCRdb stores this immuneACCESS table with in-frame sequences only. Part of the clones is absent; in the studies checked, under half of the shortfall reflects unresolved V genes, and no reason is known for the rest. V and J calls and clone size are copied from that table; D and trimming were computed from the DNA. In this sample the table shows 150,000 to 200,000 clones, about 80% of which occur a single time. Approximately 2% of the sample rests with the top ten.

The rearranged segments are TRBV4-3 and TRBJ2-1, with 10 bases in between that match TRBD2. The TCR comes from a woman in her 30s in good health and CMV-seropositive. The sequencing sample was made of PBMCs. In nucleotides, the sequence is TGCGCCAGCAGCCAAGCCCTCAGCGGGAGGGATTTGAATGAGCAGTTCTTC. Translated, this is CASSQALSGRDLNEQFF.